This is a list of T cell receptor beta chains from one sample in a study of immune cell composition in non-small cell lung cancer. Profiled with immunoSEQ multiplex PCR; TCRdb holds only in-frame clones, not every one. Here the sample spans around 5,600 clones, 87% being singletons. Sequenced sample: non-adjacent lung tissue. The receptors stem from a human donor with non-small cell lung cancer. CDR3s leave out the opening cysteine and the closing phenylalanine or tryptophan. Not all rows give a size; the values are once, few, many and, for expanded clones, a class.

clone size,J gene,V gene,CDR3 protein
.,TRBJ2-5,TRBV7-2,ASSSAGSETQY
.,TRBJ1-3,TRBV4-1,ASSQEGGTGNTIY
once,TRBJ2-3,TRBV7-3,ASSLGRGGADTQY
.,TRBJ2-1,TRBV9,ASSAQVGGAYNEQF
.,TRBJ1-1,TRBV7-6,ASSFQGNTEAF
.,TRBJ2-7,TRBV5-1,ASRLDGTRAYEQY
.,TRBJ2-1,TRBV7-9,ASSLAGAGPSYNEQF
.,TRBJ1-1,TRBV19,ASSTQWNTEAF
.,TRBJ2-6,TRBV15,ATSGTGTQDLRANVLT
.,TRBJ1-2,TRBV15,ATSSRTGQGYT